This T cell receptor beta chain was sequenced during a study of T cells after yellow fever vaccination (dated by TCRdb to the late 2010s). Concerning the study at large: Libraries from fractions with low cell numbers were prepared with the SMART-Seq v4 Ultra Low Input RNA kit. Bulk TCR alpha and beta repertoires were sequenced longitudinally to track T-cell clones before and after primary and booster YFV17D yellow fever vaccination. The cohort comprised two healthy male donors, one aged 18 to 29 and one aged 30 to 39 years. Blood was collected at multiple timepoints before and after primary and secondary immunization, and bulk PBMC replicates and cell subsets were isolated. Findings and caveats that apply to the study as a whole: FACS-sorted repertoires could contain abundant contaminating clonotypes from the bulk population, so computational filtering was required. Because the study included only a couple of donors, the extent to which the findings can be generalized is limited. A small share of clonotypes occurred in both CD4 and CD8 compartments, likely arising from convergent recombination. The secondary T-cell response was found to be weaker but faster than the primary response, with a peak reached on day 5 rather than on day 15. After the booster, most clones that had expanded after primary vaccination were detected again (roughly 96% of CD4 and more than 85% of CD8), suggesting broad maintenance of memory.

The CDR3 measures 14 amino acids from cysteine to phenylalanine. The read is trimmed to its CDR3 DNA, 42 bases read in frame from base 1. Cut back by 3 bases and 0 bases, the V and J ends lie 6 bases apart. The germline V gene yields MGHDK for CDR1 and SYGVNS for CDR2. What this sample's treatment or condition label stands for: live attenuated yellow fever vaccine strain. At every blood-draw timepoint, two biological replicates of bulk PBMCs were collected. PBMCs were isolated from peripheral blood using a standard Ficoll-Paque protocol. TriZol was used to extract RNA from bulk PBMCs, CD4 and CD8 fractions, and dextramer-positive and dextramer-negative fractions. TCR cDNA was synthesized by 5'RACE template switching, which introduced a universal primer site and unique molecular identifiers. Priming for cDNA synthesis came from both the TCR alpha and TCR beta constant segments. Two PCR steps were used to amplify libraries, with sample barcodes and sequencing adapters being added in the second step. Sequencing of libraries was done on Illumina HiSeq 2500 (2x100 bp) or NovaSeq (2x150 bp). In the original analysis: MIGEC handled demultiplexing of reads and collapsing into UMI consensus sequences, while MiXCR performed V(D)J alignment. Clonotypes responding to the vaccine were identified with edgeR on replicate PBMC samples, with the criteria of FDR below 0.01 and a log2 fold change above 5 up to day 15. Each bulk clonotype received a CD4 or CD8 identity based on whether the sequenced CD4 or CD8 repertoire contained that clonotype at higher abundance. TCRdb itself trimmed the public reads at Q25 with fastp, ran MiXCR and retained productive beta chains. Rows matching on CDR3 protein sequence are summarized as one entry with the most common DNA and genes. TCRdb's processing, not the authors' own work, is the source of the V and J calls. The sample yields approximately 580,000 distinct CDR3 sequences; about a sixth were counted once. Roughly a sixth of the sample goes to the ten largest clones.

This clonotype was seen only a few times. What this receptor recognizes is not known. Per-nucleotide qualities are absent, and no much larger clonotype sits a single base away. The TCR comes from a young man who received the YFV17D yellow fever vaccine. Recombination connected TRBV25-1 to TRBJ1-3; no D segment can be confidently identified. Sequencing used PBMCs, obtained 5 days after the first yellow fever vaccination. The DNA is TGTGCCAGCAGTGACAGCGTCTCTGGAAACACCATATATTTT. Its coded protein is CASSDSVSGNTIYF.